Detailed here is one T cell receptor (beta chain). Its matching antigen is unknown. The record originates from a study of T cell repertoires in ileal Crohn's disease. Study information: Biopsies of the neoterminal ileum at postoperative colonoscopy form M6 samples. General study findings and limits: Clonal expansions were more frequent in active smokers than non-smokers at surgery. Endoscopic recurrence occurred in every patient whose clonality exceeded 26.8%. Within the first postoperative year, endoscopy came at median roughly seven months.

The V gene's germline CDR1 is SGDLS and CDR2 YYNGEE. The CDR3 contains 15 residues. J gave up 7 bases and V 0 bases, and 5 bases lay outside the gene matches. Produced via immunoSEQ multiplex PCR; TCRdb's table is partial and in-frame only. Seen here are 15,000 to 20,000 clones, around 70% observed once, and the top ten hold less than 5%. Described time point: neoterminal ileum biopsy at postoperative endoscopy, about 6 months after surgery. The TCR comes from an adult with Crohn's disease. V and J are TRBV9 and TRBJ2-3, with 10 nucleotides matching TRBD2. Material for sequencing was ileal tissue. In DNA form, the CDR3 reads TGTGCCAGCAGCGTAGAAGCTAGCGGGAGTAATACGCAGTATTTT. The encoded protein is CASSVEASGSNTQYF.